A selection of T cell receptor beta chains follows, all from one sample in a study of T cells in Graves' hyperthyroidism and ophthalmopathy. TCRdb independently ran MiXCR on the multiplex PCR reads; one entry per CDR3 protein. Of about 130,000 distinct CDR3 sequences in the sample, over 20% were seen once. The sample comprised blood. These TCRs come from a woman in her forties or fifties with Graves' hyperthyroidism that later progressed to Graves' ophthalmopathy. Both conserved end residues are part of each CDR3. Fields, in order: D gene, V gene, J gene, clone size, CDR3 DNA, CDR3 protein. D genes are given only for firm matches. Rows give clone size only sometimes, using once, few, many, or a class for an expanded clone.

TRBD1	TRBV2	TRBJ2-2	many	TGTGCCAGCAGTGCGACAGGGACGAACACCGGGGAGCTGTTTTTT	CASSATGTNTGELFF
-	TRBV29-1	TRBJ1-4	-	TGCAGCGGGGGGTATAATGAAAAACTGTTTTTT	CSGGYNEKLFF
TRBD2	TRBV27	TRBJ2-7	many	TGTGCCAGCAGTTTAACGACTAGCGACTACTACGAGCAGTACTTC	CASSLTTSDYYEQYF
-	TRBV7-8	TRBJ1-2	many	TGTGCCAGCAGCTTAGCGGGAGGGAACGGCTACACCTTC	CASSLAGGNGYTF
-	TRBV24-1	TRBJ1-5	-	TGTGCCACCAGTGGGAAGGGTAGCAATCAGCCCCAGCATTTT	CATSGKGSNQPQHF
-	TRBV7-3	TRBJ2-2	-	TGTGCCAGCAGCCCAAAGCGGCTAGCGACGAACACCGGGGAGCTGTTTTTT	CASSPKRLATNTGELFF
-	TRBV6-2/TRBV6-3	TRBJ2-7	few	TGTGCCAGCAGGCCCGGGAGCTACGAGCAGTACTTC	CASRPGSYEQYF
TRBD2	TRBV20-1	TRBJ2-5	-	TGCAGTGCCGGCGGGGAACTAGCGGGAGTAGAGACCCAGTACTTC	CSAGGELAGVETQYF
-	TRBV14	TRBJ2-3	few	TGTGCCAGCAGCTCGGCAGGGTATACGCAGTATTTT	CASSSAGYTQYF
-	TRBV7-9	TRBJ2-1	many	TGTGCCAGCAGCTTTAGACAGTCCCTTACCTACAATGAGCAGTTCTTC	CASSFRQSLTYNEQFF
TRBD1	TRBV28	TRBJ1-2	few	TGTGCCAGCAGTGACCAGGGGGGGAACTATGGCTACACCTTC	CASSDQGGNYGYTF
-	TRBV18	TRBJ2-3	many	TGTGCCAGCTCCCTACAGGACTATACGCAGTATTTT	CASSLQDYTQYF
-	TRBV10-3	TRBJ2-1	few	TGTGCCATCAGTGTTAACAATGAGCAGTTCTTC	CAISVNNEQFF
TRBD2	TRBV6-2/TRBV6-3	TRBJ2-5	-	TGTGCCAGCAGTCTACACGAGGGTTGGGGAGGGGAAGAGACCCAGTACTTC	CASSLHEGWGGEETQYF
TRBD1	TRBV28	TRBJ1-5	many	TGTGCCAGCCTTAGACAGGGGAATCAGCCCCAGCATTTT	CASLRQGNQPQHF
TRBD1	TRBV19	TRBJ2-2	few	TGTGCCAGTAGACCTCTCACAGGGGTCGGGGAGCTGTTTTTT	CASRPLTGVGELFF
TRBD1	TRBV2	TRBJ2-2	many	TGTGCCAGCAGTGCTACAGGGGGTGCCACCGGGGAGCTGTTTTTT	CASSATGGATGELFF
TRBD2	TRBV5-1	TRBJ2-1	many	TGCGCCAGCAGCTTGGGGGCGGGGAGGGACAATGAGCAGTTCTTC	CASSLGAGRDNEQFF
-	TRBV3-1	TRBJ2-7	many	TGTGCCAGCAGCCAAGGCGGGAAAAACTCCTACGAGCAGTACTTC	CASSQGGKNSYEQYF
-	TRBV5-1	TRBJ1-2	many	TGCGCCAGCAGCTTGGATACGGGGAACTATGGCTACACCTTC	CASSLDTGNYGYTF
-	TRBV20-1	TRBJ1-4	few	TGCAGTGCCAGGTTCGGGGGCGAAAAACTGTTTTTT	CSARFGGEKLFF
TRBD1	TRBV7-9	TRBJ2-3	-	TGTGCCAGCAGCTACGGGGACAGCCCCTGGGGAGATACGCAGTATTTT	CASSYGDSPWGDTQYF
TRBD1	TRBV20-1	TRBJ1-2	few	TGCAGTGCTAGAGAGGAAACAGGGGCGGGAGGAGGCTACACCTTC	CSAREETGAGGGYTF
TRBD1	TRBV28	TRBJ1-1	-	TGTGCCAGCAGTTTATCGCAGGGGGGGAACACTGAAGCTTTCTTT	CASSLSQGGNTEAFF
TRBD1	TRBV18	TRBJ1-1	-	TGTGCCAGCTCACCGAGTAAGACAGGGGAAGCTTTCTTT	CASSPSKTGEAFF
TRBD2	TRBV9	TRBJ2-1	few	TGTGCCAGCAGCCGGGGCTGGGGACTAGCGTCGGGAGAGCAGTTCTTC	CASSRGWGLASGEQFF
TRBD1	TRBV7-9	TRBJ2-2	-	TGTGCCAGCAGCAGGACAGGGGGGAACACCGGGGAGCTGTTTTTT	CASSRTGGNTGELFF